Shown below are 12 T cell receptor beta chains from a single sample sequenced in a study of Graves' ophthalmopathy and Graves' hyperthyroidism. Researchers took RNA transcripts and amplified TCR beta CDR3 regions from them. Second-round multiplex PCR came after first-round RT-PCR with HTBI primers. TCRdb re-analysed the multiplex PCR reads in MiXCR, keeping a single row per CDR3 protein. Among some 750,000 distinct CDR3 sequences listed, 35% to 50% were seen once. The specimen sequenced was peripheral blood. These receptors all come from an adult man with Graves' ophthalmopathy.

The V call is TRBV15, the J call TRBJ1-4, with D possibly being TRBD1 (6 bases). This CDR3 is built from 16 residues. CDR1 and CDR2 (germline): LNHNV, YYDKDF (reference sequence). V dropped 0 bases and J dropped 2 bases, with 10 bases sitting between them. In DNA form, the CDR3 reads TGTGCCACCAGCAGAGACCCGGGGGCCACTAATGAAAAACTGTTTTTT. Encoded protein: CATSRDPGATNEKLFF.

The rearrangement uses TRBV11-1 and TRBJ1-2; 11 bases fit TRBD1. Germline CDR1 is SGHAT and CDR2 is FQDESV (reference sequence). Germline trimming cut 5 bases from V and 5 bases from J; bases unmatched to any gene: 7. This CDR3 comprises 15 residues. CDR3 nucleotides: TGTGCCAGCAGCACGGACAGGGGGCCATTGTATGGCTACACCTTC. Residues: CASSTDRGPLYGYTF.

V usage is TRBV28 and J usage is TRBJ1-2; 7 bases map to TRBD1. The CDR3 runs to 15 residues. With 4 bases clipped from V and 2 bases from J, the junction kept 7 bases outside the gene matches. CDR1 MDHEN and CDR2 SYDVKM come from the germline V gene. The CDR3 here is CASSSPPTGNYGYTF. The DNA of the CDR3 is TGTGCCAGCAGTTCCCCCCCGACAGGGAACTATGGCTACACCTTC.

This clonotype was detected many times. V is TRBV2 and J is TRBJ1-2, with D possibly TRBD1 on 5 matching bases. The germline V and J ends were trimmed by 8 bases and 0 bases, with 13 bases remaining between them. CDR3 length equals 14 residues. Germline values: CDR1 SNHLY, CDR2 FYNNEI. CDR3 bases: TGTGCCAGCCGGGTGATGGGGGCTAACTATGGCTACACCTTC. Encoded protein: CASRVMGANYGYTF.

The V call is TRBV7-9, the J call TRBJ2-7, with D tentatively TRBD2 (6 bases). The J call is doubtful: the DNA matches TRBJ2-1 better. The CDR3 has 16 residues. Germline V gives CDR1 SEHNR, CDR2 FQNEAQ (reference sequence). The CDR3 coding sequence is TGTGCCAGCAGCACCTATAGCGGACGGAACTCCTACGAGCAGTTCTTC. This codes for CASSTYSGRNSYEQFF.

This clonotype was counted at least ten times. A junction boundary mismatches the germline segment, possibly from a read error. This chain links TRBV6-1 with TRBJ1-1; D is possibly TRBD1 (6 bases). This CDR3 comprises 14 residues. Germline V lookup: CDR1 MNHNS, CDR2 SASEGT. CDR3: CASREGQSGTEAFF. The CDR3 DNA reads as TGTGCCAGCAGGGAAGGACAGTCCGGCACTGAAGCTTTCTTT.

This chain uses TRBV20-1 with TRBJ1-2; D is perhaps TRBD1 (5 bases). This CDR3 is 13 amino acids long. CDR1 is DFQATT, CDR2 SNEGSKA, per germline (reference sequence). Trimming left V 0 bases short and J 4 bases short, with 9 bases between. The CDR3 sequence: CSARDTGLYGYTF. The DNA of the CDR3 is TGCAGTGCTAGAGATACAGGCCTCTATGGCTACACCTTC.

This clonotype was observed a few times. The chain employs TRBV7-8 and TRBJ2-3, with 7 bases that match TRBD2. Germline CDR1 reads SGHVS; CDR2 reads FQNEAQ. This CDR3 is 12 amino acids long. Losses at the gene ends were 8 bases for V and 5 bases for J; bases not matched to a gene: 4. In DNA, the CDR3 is TGTGCCAGCGGTACGGGGGGAGATACGCAGTATTTT. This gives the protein CASGTGGDTQYF.

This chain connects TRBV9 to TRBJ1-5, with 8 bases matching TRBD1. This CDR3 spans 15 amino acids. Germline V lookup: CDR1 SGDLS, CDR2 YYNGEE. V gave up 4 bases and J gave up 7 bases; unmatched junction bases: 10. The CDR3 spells CASSRDRGGFQPQHF. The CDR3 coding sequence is TGTGCCAGCAGCCGCGACAGGGGAGGTTTCCAGCCCCAGCATTTT. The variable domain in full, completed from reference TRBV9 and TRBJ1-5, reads DSGVTQTPKHLITATGQRVTLRCSPRSGDLSVYWYQQSLDQGLQFLIQYYNGEERAKGNILERFSAQQFPDLHSELNLSSLELGDSALYFCASSRDRGGFQPQHFGDGTRLSIL.

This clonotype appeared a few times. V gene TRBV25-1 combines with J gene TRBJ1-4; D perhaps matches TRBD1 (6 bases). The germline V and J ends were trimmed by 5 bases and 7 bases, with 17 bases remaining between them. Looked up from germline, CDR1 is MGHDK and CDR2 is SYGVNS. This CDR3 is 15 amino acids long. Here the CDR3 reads CASSSIQGRGEKLFF. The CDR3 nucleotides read TGTGCCAGCAGTTCCATACAGGGCCGGGGTGAAAAACTGTTTTTT.

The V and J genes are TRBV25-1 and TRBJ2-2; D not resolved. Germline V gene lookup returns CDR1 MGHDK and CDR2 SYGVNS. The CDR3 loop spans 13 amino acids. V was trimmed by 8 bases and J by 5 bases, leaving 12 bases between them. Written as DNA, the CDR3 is TGTGCCAGCGTTGTTCCGAGAACCGGGGAGCTGTTTTTT. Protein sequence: CASVVPRTGELFF. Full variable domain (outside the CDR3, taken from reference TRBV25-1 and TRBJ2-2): EADIYQTPRYLVIGTGKKITLECSQTMGHDKMYWYQQDPGMELHLIHYSYGVNSTEKGDLSSESTVSRIRTEHFPLTLESARPSHTSQYLCASVVPRTGELFFGEGSRLTVL.

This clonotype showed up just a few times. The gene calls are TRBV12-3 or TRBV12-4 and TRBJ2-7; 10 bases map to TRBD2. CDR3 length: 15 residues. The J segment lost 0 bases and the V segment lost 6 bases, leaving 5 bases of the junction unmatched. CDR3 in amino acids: CASSAPSGSSYEQYF. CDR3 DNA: TGTGCCAGCAGCGCCCCTAGCGGGAGCTCCTACGAGCAGTACTTC.